These 30 T cell receptor beta chains share one sample of origin, sequenced in a study of blood T cell repertoires in COVID-19 (dated by TCRdb to 2019 to 2021). Receptor libraries were prepared by the immunoSEQ multiplex PCR assay. TCRdb stores this immuneACCESS table with in-frame sequences only. Part of the clones is absent; in the studies checked, under half of the shortfall reflects unresolved V genes, and no reason is known for the rest. In all, the sample holds 310,000 or so clones, and around 87% of those were seen once. Clones ranked in the top ten supply 1% of the sample. Sequenced material: peripheral blood. The receptors shown here come from a man aged 45 to 65 with active or convalescent COVID-19.

CDR3 sequence (DNA): TGTGCCAGCAGCTTAGATCCTCCTAGCGGGGGGGCCGCAAGCACAGATACGCAGTATTTT. This sequence encodes CASSLDPPSGGAASTDTQYF. The chain employs TRBV11-2 and TRBJ2-3; TRBD2 aligns across 12 bases. Germline CDR1 and CDR2: SGHAT and FQNNGV. V lost 0 bases and J lost 0; bases outside the gene matches: 10. CDR3 length equals 20 residues.

Of note for this clone: A junction end diverges from the germline sequence, so it may reflect a read error. The chain employs TRBV12-3 or TRBV12-4 and TRBJ2-1; 7 bases match TRBD1. This CDR3 has 12 amino acids. The chain's CDR3 is CASSRALDRLVF. CDR3 sequence (DNA): TGTGCCAGCAGTCGTGCCTTGGACAGGCTAGTCTTC.

The J gene is TRBJ2-7, the V gene TRBV12-3 or TRBV12-4; the D is unclear. V lost 5 bases, J lost 1 base, and 6 bases lay in between. This CDR3 is 12 amino acids long. The CDR3 bases are TGTGCCAGCAGTCCCACATCCTACGAGCAGTACTTC. It is translated as CASSPTSYEQYF.

The J gene is TRBJ1-6, the V gene TRBV21-1; the table calls TRBD1, which could not be checked here. TRBV21-1 is shown as a pseudogene. This CDR3 spans 18 amino acids. The CDR3 protein is CASRRGSPSPSPNSPLHF. CDR3 bases: TGTGCCAGCAGGAGGGGGAGTCCTAGCCCTTCTCCTAATTCACCCCTCCACTTT.

V and J are TRBV9 and TRBJ2-5, with TRBD2 matching over 8 bases. The ends lost 0 bases at V and 1 base at J; junction bases unmatched: 5. Germline V gene data show CDR1 as SGDLS and CDR2 as YYNGEE. The CDR3 contains 16 residues. DNA of the CDR3: TGTGCCAGCAGCGTAGCGGGGGGGGGACGCCAAGAGACCCAGTACTTC. It translates to CASSVAGGGRQETQYF.

This clone came up a few times. The chain is built from TRBV21-1 and TRBJ1-4; the table's TRBD1 call for D was not verified on the DNA. TRBV21-1 represents a pseudogene. The CDR3 spans 16 residues. The CDR3 loop reads CASGRPLGRLNEKLFF. CDR3 nucleotides: TGTGCCAGCGGTCGTCCATTAGGCAGGCTTAATGAAAAACTGTTTTTT.

The J gene is TRBJ2-5, the V gene TRBV28; TRBD2 might be the D (6 bases). There are 16 residues in the CDR3. The germline V gene encodes CDR1 MDHEN and CDR2 SYDVKM. Trimming took off 1 base at V and 3 bases at J, with 15 bases between the two ends. The CDR3 region is CASSLSETPGEETQYF. CDR3 in DNA: TGTGCCAGCAGTTTATCTGAGACACCGGGGGAAGAGACCCAGTACTTC.

CDR3 coding DNA: TGTGCCAGCAGGGAATCCAATCCAGGGTTTTCACCCCTCCACTTT. This codes for CASRESNPGFSPLHF. The V and J genes are TRBV28 and TRBJ1-6; D might be TRBD1 (5 bases). Deletions cut 6 bases from V and 9 bases from J, with 18 bases between. In germline, CDR1 is MDHEN, CDR2 SYDVKM. This CDR3 has 15 amino acids.

V usage is TRBV28 and J usage is TRBJ1-4, with D uncertain. The CDR3 sequence is 12 residues long. Trimming removed 2 bases at V and 7 bases at J, with 5 bases between. Germline-derived CDR1 and CDR2 are MDHEN and SYDVKM. The CDR3 bases are TGTGCCAGCAGTTTAGCCGGTGAAAAACTGTTTTTT. This encodes CASSLAGEKLFF.

This chain links TRBV14 with TRBJ1-2, with 11 bases fitting TRBD1. Germline-derived CDR1 and CDR2 are SGHDN and FVKESK. The V segment lost 0 bases and the J segment 3 bases; nucleotides outside the gene matches: 3. This CDR3 comprises 16 residues. CDR3 nucleotides: TGTGCCAGCAGCCAAGATCGGACAGGGGGCGACTATGGCTACACCTTC. Encoded protein: CASSQDRTGGDYGYTF.

The chain couples TRBV20-1 to TRBJ1-6; 9 bases are shared with TRBD1. The V and J ends lost 3 bases and 2 bases, in that order; junction bases with no gene match: 14. From germline, CDR1 is DFQATT and CDR2 SNEGSKA (reference sequence). The CDR3 is 19 amino acids. The CDR3 DNA follows: TGCAGTGCTAGTCAACGCAAACAGGGGGCGGTCACCTATAATTCACCCCTCCACTTT. It translates to CSASQRKQGAVTYNSPLHF.

The CDR3 protein is CASSPRTGSRGYTF. The CDR3 DNA reads as TGTGCCAGCAGCCCGAGGACAGGGTCTAGGGGCTACACCTTC. V usage is TRBV11-2 and J usage is TRBJ1-2, with 8 bases that match TRBD1. Germline V lookup: CDR1 SGHAT, CDR2 FQNNGV. J was trimmed by 8 bases and V by 5 bases; bases with no gene match: 10. The CDR3 covers 14 residues. Based on the CDR3 plus reference TRBV11-2 and TRBJ1-2, the full variable domain is EAGVAQSPRYKIIEKRQSVAFWCNPISGHATLYWYQQILGQGPKLLIQFQNNGVVDDSQLPKDRFSAERLKGVDSTLKIQPAKLEDSAVYLCASSPRTGSRGYTFGSGTRLTVV.

The genes are TRBV19 and TRBJ2-1, with 10 bases that match TRBD2. In germline, CDR1 is LNHDA, CDR2 SQIVND (reference sequence). With 1 base clipped from V and 3 bases from J, the junction kept 3 bases outside the gene matches. This CDR3 is built from 16 residues. The CDR3 DNA reads as TGTGCCAGTAGTATAGCACTAGCGGGGATCTACAATGAGCAGTTCTTC. Amino acid sequence: CASSIALAGIYNEQFF.

The rearrangement uses TRBV19 and TRBJ2-2, with a possible D match to TRBD1 (5 bases). This CDR3 has 15 residues. Germline V gene lookup returns CDR1 LNHDA and CDR2 SQIVND (reference sequence). V was pared by 4 bases and J by 6 bases, with 15 bases between. In nucleotides, the CDR3 is TGTGCCAGTAGTAAGGACACCTGGTTCGCCGGGGAGCTGTTTTTT. It specifies CASSKDTWFAGELFF.

J is TRBJ2-2 and V is TRBV18; weak D call: TRBD1 (6 bases). CDR1 is KGHSH, CDR2 LQKENI, per germline. Trimming pared 3 bases from V and 5 bases from J, leaving 10 bases between. This CDR3 has 14 amino acids. This CDR3 is CASSPQGPTGELFF. The CDR3 nucleotides are TGTGCCAGCTCACCCCAGGGGCCAACCGGGGAGCTGTTTTTT. Based on the CDR3 plus reference TRBV18 and TRBJ2-2, the full variable domain is NAGVMQNPRHLVRRRGQEARLRCSPMKGHSHVYWYRQLPEEGLKFMVYLQKENIIDESGMPKERFSAEFPKEGPSILRIQQVVRGDSAAYFCASSPQGPTGELFFGEGSRLTVL.

The chain couples TRBV29-1 to TRBJ2-7, with TRBD2 as a possible D gene (6 bases). Trimming took 2 bases from V and 0 from J, leaving 14 bases between them. The CDR3 is 15 residues long. Germline lookup yields CDR1 SQVTM and CDR2 ANQGSEA. The CDR3 DNA is TGCAGCGTTGAATATCCGGGAGACCCCTCCTACGAGCAGTACTTC. Its translation: CSVEYPGDPSYEQYF.

V and J are TRBV10-3 and TRBJ1-3; D unclear. Trimming stripped 0 bases from V and 0 bases from J, with 12 bases between. This CDR3 has 17 residues. Germline CDR1 is ENHRY and CDR2 is SYGVKD. CDR3 sequence reads: CAISESTPLYSGNTIYF. For the CDR3, the DNA is TGTGCCATCAGTGAGTCGACTCCGCTATACTCTGGAAACACCATATATTTT.

The rearrangement links TRBV3-1 (or the pseudogene TRBV3-2) to TRBJ2-7; 7 bases agree with TRBD2. Trimming cost V 1 base and J 6 bases; bases outside gene matches: 9. The CDR3 totals 15 residues. Germline lookup yields CDR1 LGHDT and CDR2 YNNKEL (reference sequence). CDR3 protein: CASSQGVSGSSEQYF. The CDR3 DNA sequence: TGTGCCAGCAGCCAAGGGGTTAGCGGGTCAAGCGAGCAGTACTTC.

The genes are TRBV6-5 and TRBJ1-1, with D maybe TRBD1 (5 bases). V was clipped by 7 bases and J by 1 base, with 13 bases between them. Germline CDR1 MNHEY, CDR2 SVGAGI. This CDR3 spans 14 amino acids. Here the CDR3 DNA reads TGTGCCAGCAACTTACAGGTTTCGAACACTGAAGCTTTCTTT. This sequence encodes CASNLQVSNTEAFF.

The J gene is TRBJ2-5, the V gene TRBV29-1; D possibly corresponds to TRBD1 (5 bases). Trimming stripped 2 bases from V and 7 bases from J, with 11 bases between. CDR1 SQVTM and CDR2 ANQGSEA come from the germline V gene. The CDR3 runs 12 residues. The CDR3 region is CSVERGLGTQYF. In DNA form, the CDR3 reads TGCAGCGTTGAAAGGGGTCTTGGGACCCAGTACTTC.

This clone has a single count. This sequence joins TRBV7-8 and TRBJ1-1, with TRBD1 as a possible D gene (5 bases). V lost 3 bases and J lost 0, with 11 bases in between. This CDR3 comprises 15 residues. Germline V gene lookup returns CDR1 SGHVS and CDR2 FQNEAQ. The CDR3 here is CASSFQGGLNTEAFF. The CDR3, as DNA: TGTGCCAGCAGCTTTCAGGGTGGGCTGAACACTGAAGCTTTCTTT.

The genes are TRBV9 and TRBJ1-5; D is uncertain. This CDR3 spans 14 amino acids. The ends were cut back, 0 bases at V and 3 bases at J, with 7 bases in the middle. From germline, CDR1 is SGDLS and CDR2 YYNGEE. The CDR3 loop is CASSVAGDNQPQHF. The CDR3 region has the DNA TGTGCCAGCAGCGTAGCCGGGGACAATCAGCCCCAGCATTTT.

The chain uses TRBV11-2 and TRBJ2-1; the D gene is possibly TRBD2 (6 bases). Germline values: CDR1 SGHAT, CDR2 FQNNGV. The V end lost 1 base, the J end lost 6 bases, and 7 bases lay between the germline ends. The CDR3 loop spans 13 amino acids. This CDR3 is CASSLAGVNEQFF. DNA of the CDR3: TGTGCCAGCAGCTTAGCGGGGGTCAATGAGCAGTTCTTC.

This clone was counted once. This chain uses TRBV18 with TRBJ2-7; 11 bases fit TRBD2. The CDR3 length is 15 residues. From germline, CDR1 is KGHSH and CDR2 LQKENI. Trimming at V came to 5 bases and at J to 7 bases, leaving 10 bases not matched to a gene. The CDR3 reads CASSRSTSGTSEQYF. CDR3 DNA sequence: TGTGCCAGCTCAAGGTCGACTAGCGGGACGAGTGAGCAGTACTTC.

At least ten counts were recorded for this clone. The rearrangement uses TRBV4-1 and TRBJ1-4, with TRBD1 identical over 8 bases. The V gene's germline CDR1 is MGHRA and CDR2 YSYEKL. The CDR3 has 16 amino acids. V lost 8 bases to trimming and J lost 9 bases; unmatched junction nucleotides: 17. Here the CDR3 reads CASRAIYRGNSKKLFF. CDR3 bases: TGCGCCAGCCGGGCGATATACAGGGGGAACTCCAAAAAACTGTTTTTT.

V gene TRBV28 combines with J gene TRBJ1-1; 8 nucleotides agree with TRBD1. This CDR3 comprises 14 residues. Germline CDR1 MDHEN, CDR2 SYDVKM. The ends lost 7 bases at V and 4 bases at J; junction bases unmatched: 8. CDR3: CASTAQGAGTEAFF. In DNA form, the CDR3 reads TGTGCCAGCACCGCCCAGGGGGCTGGCACTGAAGCTTTCTTT.

The genes are TRBV4-2 and TRBJ2-1; D is possibly TRBD2 (6 bases). CDR1 is LGHNA, CDR2 YNFKEQ, per germline. With 1 base removed from V and 7 bases from J, the gap between germline ends came to 20 bases. This CDR3 region has 17 residues. The CDR3 reads CASSQGFTVRGGNEQFF. The CDR3 DNA reads as TGTGCCAGCAGCCAAGGATTTACGGTGCGGGGCGGGAATGAGCAGTTCTTC.

The chain joins TRBV18 to TRBJ2-7; 12 bases line up with TRBD1. Per germline, CDR1 KGHSH and CDR2 LQKENI. The trim removed 4 bases at V and 5 bases at J, leaving 12 bases unmatched. The CDR3 covers 17 residues. CDR3 in DNA: TGTGCCAGCTCACTTTATGGGTCGGGACAGGGGGCTAACGAGCAGTACTTC. Its protein is CASSLYGSGQGANEQYF.

The rearrangement uses TRBV19 and TRBJ1-2, with D possibly matching TRBD1 (6 bases). This CDR3 comprises 14 residues. The germline V gene encodes CDR1 LNHDA and CDR2 SQIVND (reference sequence). V was trimmed by 6 bases and J by 6 bases, leaving 17 bases between them. CDR3 nucleotides: TGTGCCAGTAGACCTACAGGGAAATGGGATGGCTACACCTTC. This gives the protein CASRPTGKWDGYTF. Full variable domain (outside the CDR3, taken from reference TRBV19 and TRBJ1-2): DGGITQSPKYLFRKEGQNVTLSCEQNLNHDAMYWYRQDPGQGLRLIYYSQIVNDFQKGDIAEGYSVSREKKESFPLTVTSAQKNPTAFYLCASRPTGKWDGYTFGSGTRLTVV.

V and J are TRBV5-1 and TRBJ2-1; 14 bases align to TRBD2. Germline V lookup: CDR1 SGHRS, CDR2 YFSETQ. J lost 15 bases, V lost 0 bases, and 8 bases had no gene match. This CDR3 has 15 residues. CDR3 nucleotide sequence: TGCGCCAGCAGCTTGGCGACTAGCGGGAGGGCGGGGTGGTTCTTC. Encoded protein: CASSLATSGRAGWFF.